The 27 T cell receptor beta chains below come from one sample, sequenced in a study of blood T cell repertoires in COVID-19. Libraries were prepared by immunoSEQ multiplex PCR; TCRdb keeps only in-frame clonotypes and omits some of them. The profile shows 250,000 to 300,000 clones, about four fifths of them singletons. The material sequenced was PBMCs or T cells enriched from blood (not recorded which). The receptors come from a man in his forties who had been exposed to COVID-19.

This chain links TRBV27 with TRBJ2-1, with D possibly being TRBD2 (5 bases). Germline V gives CDR1 MNHEY, CDR2 SMNVEV (reference sequence). The V and J ends lost 8 bases and 9 bases respectively, with 17 bases between them. The CDR3 extends over 13 amino acids. The CDR3 DNA follows: TGTGCCAGCCCTTCGGGCCGCCGGGGTGAGCAGTTCTTC. This sequence encodes CASPSGRRGEQFF.

A few counts support this clone. The CDR3 coding sequence is TGTGCCAGCTCACCGCCTCCGGGACAGGGGATCTCGGCGGAGGATCAGCCCCAGCATTTT. Encoded protein: CASSPPPGQGISAEDQPQHF. The rearrangement links TRBV18 to TRBJ1-5; TRBD1 matches 10 bases. There are 20 residues in the CDR3. The germline CDR1 and CDR2 sequences are KGHSH and LQKENI. With 3 bases clipped from V and 5 bases from J, the junction kept 19 bases outside the gene matches.

This clone was picked up one time. This sequence joins TRBV11-2 and TRBJ2-7; 11 nucleotides align to TRBD2. With 2 bases clipped from V and 4 bases from J, the junction kept 1 base outside the gene matches. CDR1 and CDR2 (germline): SGHAT, FQNNGV. This CDR3 is built from 14 residues. The CDR3 sequence: CASSLPSGRYEQYF. DNA of the CDR3: TGTGCCAGCAGCTTACCTAGCGGGAGGTACGAGCAGTACTTC.

The chain recombines TRBV5-5 with TRBJ1-3; D is unresolved. Germline V gives CDR1 SGHKS, CDR2 YYEKEE (reference sequence). Trimming took off 0 bases at V and 4 bases at J, with 14 bases between the two ends. The CDR3 is made up of 16 amino acids. The CDR3 coding sequence is TGTGCCAGCAGCTTGGCGTCAGGTACTCTCGGAAACACCATATATTTT. Protein sequence: CASSLASGTLGNTIYF.

The rearrangement uses TRBV7-9 and TRBJ2-7, with D possibly matching TRBD1 (5 bases). The ends were cut back, 1 base at V and 2 bases at J, with 9 bases in the middle. Germline values: CDR1 SEHNR, CDR2 FQNEAQ (reference sequence). CDR3 length: 14 amino acids. This CDR3 is CASSLGAGPYEQYF. CDR3 nucleotides: TGTGCCAGCAGCTTAGGGGCAGGGCCCTACGAGCAGTACTTC.

The chain employs TRBV7-9 and TRBJ2-2; a possible D gene is TRBD1 (6 bases). Germline CDR1 and CDR2: SEHNR and FQNEAQ (reference sequence). The ends were cut back, 3 bases at V and 4 bases at J, with 12 bases in the middle. The CDR3 spans 15 residues. The CDR3 region has the DNA TGTGCCAGCAGCTTTCACAGGGCTACCACCGGGGAGCTGTTTTTT. Protein product: CASSFHRATTGELFF.

This chain uses TRBV19 with TRBJ2-7; the match to TRBD2 covers 7 bases. The ends lost 9 bases at V and 0 bases at J; junction bases unmatched: 8. Germline assignment: CDR1 LNHDA and CDR2 SQIVND (reference sequence). The CDR3 is 14 residues long. In DNA, the CDR3 is TGTGCCAGCCGTCGGGCGGGGGACTCCTACGAGCAGTACTTC. Its protein is CASRRAGDSYEQYF.

This clone was seen a few times. This chain links TRBV5-4 with TRBJ2-2, with D possibly TRBD2 on 7 matching bases. V shed 4 bases and J shed 11 bases, with 21 bases lying between them. CDR1 and CDR2 from the germline V gene are SGHNT and YYREEE (reference sequence). The CDR3 contains 15 residues. The CDR3 region is CASSRGGGLPKELFF. The CDR3 DNA follows: TGTGCCAGCAGCCGGGGAGGGGGACTCCCCAAAGAGCTGTTTTTT. Based on the CDR3 plus reference TRBV5-4 and TRBJ2-2, the full variable domain is ETGVTQSPTHLIKTRGQQVTLRCSSQSGHNTVSWYQQALGQGPQFIFQYYREEENGRGNFPPRFSGLQFPNYSSELNVNALELDDSALYLCASSRGGGLPKELFFGEGSRLTVL.

V usage is TRBV3-1 (or the pseudogene TRBV3-2) and J usage is TRBJ2-1, with D hard to call. V was trimmed by 4 bases and J by 6 bases, leaving 10 bases between them. The CDR3 is made up of 13 amino acids. Per germline, CDR1 LGHDT and CDR2 YNNKEL (reference sequence). CDR3 in DNA: TGTGCCAGCAGCCGAAGGAGTACCAATGAGCAGTTCTTC. Translating it yields CASSRRSTNEQFF.

The V gene is TRBV3-1 (or the pseudogene TRBV3-2), the J gene TRBJ2-1; perhaps TRBD2 as D (5 bases). Trimming stripped 2 bases from V and 5 bases from J, with 10 bases between. CDR1 and CDR2 (germline): LGHDT, YNNKEL (reference sequence). The CDR3 length is 14 residues. The CDR3 region is CASSQFLANNEQFF. The CDR3 coding sequence is TGTGCCAGCAGCCAATTTCTAGCTAACAATGAGCAGTTCTTC.

The count of this clone is one. V is TRBV18 and J is TRBJ2-7; 11 bases line up with TRBD2. The V segment lost 3 bases and the J segment 0 bases; nucleotides outside the gene matches: 1. This CDR3 is built from 15 residues. In germline, CDR1 is KGHSH, CDR2 LQKENI. Written as DNA, the CDR3 is TGTGCCAGCTCACCCACTAGCGGGAGCTCCTACGAGCAGTACTTC. This sequence encodes CASSPTSGSSYEQYF.

This rearrangement joins TRBV19 to TRBJ2-1, with 10 bases aligning to TRBD1. The CDR3 is made up of 16 amino acids. Germline CDR1 is LNHDA and CDR2 is SQIVND (reference sequence). Trimming cost V 6 bases and J 6 bases; bases outside gene matches: 11. CDR3 sequence reads: CASRYNRDRGPNEQFF. In nucleotides, the CDR3 is TGTGCCAGTAGATATAACCGGGACAGGGGACCCAATGAGCAGTTCTTC.

The chain combines TRBV9 with TRBJ2-2; a possible D gene is TRBD2 (7 bases). The CDR3 spans 16 residues. V shed 4 bases and J shed 1 base, with 14 bases lying between them. Germline V CDR1 and CDR2: SGDLS, YYNGEE. Written as DNA, the CDR3 is TGTGCCAGCAGCCCACGAAGGGGGGGGAACACCGGGGAGCTGTTTTTT. Its protein is CASSPRRGGNTGELFF.

The chain combines TRBV5-5 with TRBJ2-7; TRBD1 matches 7 bases. Germline V lookup: CDR1 SGHKS, CDR2 YYEKEE (reference sequence). The CDR3 is 16 residues long. J lost 2 bases, V lost 1 base, and 9 bases had no gene match. The CDR3 bases are TGTGCCAGCAGCTTGTTCCGGGACAGAAGCGCCTACGAGCAGTACTTC. Amino acid sequence: CASSLFRDRSAYEQYF.

This chain connects TRBV27 to TRBJ1-5; no clear D gene. The CDR3 runs to 13 residues. Germline V gene data show CDR1 as MNHEY and CDR2 as SMNVEV (reference sequence). V was shortened by 6 bases and J by 5 bases, with 11 bases between the two germline ends. The CDR3 nucleotides are TGTGCCAGCAGCCACACCGAGGATCAGCCCCAGCATTTT. Its protein product is CASSHTEDQPQHF.

J is TRBJ2-3 and V is TRBV7-3; 10 bases align to TRBD2. The CDR3 loop spans 13 amino acids. V shed 7 bases, J shed 6 bases, and the junction held 4 bases outside the gene matches. Germline V gives CDR1 SGHTA, CDR2 FQGTGA. The CDR3 region is CASTSGSSDTQYF. DNA for the CDR3: TGTGCCAGCACTAGCGGGAGTTCGGATACGCAGTATTTT.

V is TRBV28 and J is TRBJ1-6; D uncertain. Trimming left V 8 bases short and J 0 bases short, with 17 bases between. The CDR3 loop spans 17 amino acids. Germline loops: CDR1 MDHEN, CDR2 SYDVKM. The CDR3 DNA follows: TGTGCCAGCGGTTCAGTGGCAGCGAGCTCCTATAATTCACCCCTCCACTTT. Translating gives CASGSVAASSYNSPLHF.

The V call is TRBV21-1, the J call TRBJ1-2. TRBV21-1 is tagged as a pseudogene. The CDR3 has 15 amino acids. The CDR3 DNA sequence: TGTGCCAGCAGCCTTGTTGCGCCCGCCGTCGATGGCTACACCTTC. This gives the protein CASSLVAPAVDGYTF.

This chain links TRBV5-4 with TRBJ2-2; 9 bases map to TRBD2. Germline V gene lookup returns CDR1 SGHNT and CDR2 YYREEE (reference sequence). The CDR3 runs 17 residues. V was clipped by 0 bases and J by 5 bases; unmatched bases: 8. The CDR3 region has the DNA TGTGCCAGCAGCTTGGGGGTAGCGGGAGCATCTACCGGGGAGCTGTTTTTT. Its protein is CASSLGVAGASTGELFF.

The chain has TRBV11-3 and TRBJ2-5, with D hard to call. Per germline, CDR1 SGHNT and CDR2 YENEEA. This CDR3 has 13 amino acids. Trimming took off 0 bases at V and 5 bases at J, with 7 bases between the two ends. CDR3 region: CASSLDSLETQYF. The CDR3 DNA is TGTGCCAGCAGCTTAGATTCCCTGGAGACCCAGTACTTC.

Many counts were recorded for this clone. The chain couples TRBV19 to TRBJ1-5; 9 bases fit TRBD1. V gave up 5 bases and J gave up 3 bases; unmatched junction bases: 8. In germline, CDR1 is LNHDA, CDR2 SQIVND (reference sequence). This CDR3 is 16 amino acids long. The CDR3 nucleotides are TGTGCCAGTAGTCGGGGGACAGGGAGGTTCAATCAGCCCCAGCATTTT. Its translation is CASSRGTGRFNQPQHF.

This clone was observed a handful of times. The chain combines TRBV30 with TRBJ1-3; D is ambiguous. Germline CDR1 and CDR2: GTSNPN and SVGIG (reference sequence). The CDR3 spans 12 residues. V was cut by 5 bases and J by 4 bases, with 9 bases left in between. The DNA of the CDR3 is TGTGCCTGGCATACTCCCGGAAACACCATATATTTT. This sequence encodes CAWHTPGNTIYF.

The chain employs TRBV25-1 and TRBJ2-1; TRBD2 aligns across 9 bases. V lost 6 bases and J lost 7; bases outside the gene matches: 13. CDR3 length: 16 amino acids. Germline-derived CDR1 and CDR2 are MGHDK and SYGVNS. The CDR3 bases are TGTGCCAGCAGGACTAGCGGCGGACGTTCCTGGAATGAGCAGTTCTTC. The encoded protein is CASRTSGGRSWNEQFF.

The chain is built from TRBV19 and TRBJ1-5; D gene ambiguous. Trimming left V 3 bases short and J 2 bases short, with 11 bases between. Germline CDR1 is LNHDA and CDR2 is SQIVND (reference sequence). CDR3 length: 15 amino acids. In DNA form, the CDR3 reads TGTGCCAGTAGTATCGGCCTAGGCGGCAATCAGCCCCAGCATTTT. This gives the protein CASSIGLGGNQPQHF.

The V call is TRBV19, the J call TRBJ2-7; 7 nucleotides line up with TRBD2. V lost 10 bases to trimming and J lost 4 bases; unmatched junction nucleotides: 13. The germline V gene has CDR1 LNHDA and CDR2 SQIVND (reference sequence). The CDR3 runs 14 residues. CDR3 in amino acids: CATSRAGVVYEQYF. Written as DNA, the CDR3 is TGTGCCACCTCGAGGGCGGGAGTAGTTTACGAGCAGTACTTC.

In this sample, this clone turned up once. This rearrangement joins TRBV5-1 to TRBJ2-7, with D maybe TRBD2 (6 bases). The CDR3 extends over 14 amino acids. The ends were cut back, 0 bases at V and 3 bases at J, with 10 bases in the middle. The germline V gene encodes CDR1 SGHRS and CDR2 YFSETQ. The CDR3 DNA reads TGCGCCAGCAGCTTGGCCGGGGACTTCTACGAGCAGTACTTC. Encoded protein: CASSLAGDFYEQYF.

The V and J genes are TRBV6-4 and TRBJ1-5; 7 nucleotides align to TRBD1. The CDR3 is made up of 16 amino acids. V was clipped by 2 bases and J by 3 bases; unmatched bases: 7. Germline V gene lookup returns CDR1 MRHNA and CDR2 SNTAGT. CDR3 nucleotide sequence: TGTGCCAGCAGTGACGTCATTACAGGGGTCAATCAGCCCCAGCATTTT. This encodes CASSDVITGVNQPQHF.